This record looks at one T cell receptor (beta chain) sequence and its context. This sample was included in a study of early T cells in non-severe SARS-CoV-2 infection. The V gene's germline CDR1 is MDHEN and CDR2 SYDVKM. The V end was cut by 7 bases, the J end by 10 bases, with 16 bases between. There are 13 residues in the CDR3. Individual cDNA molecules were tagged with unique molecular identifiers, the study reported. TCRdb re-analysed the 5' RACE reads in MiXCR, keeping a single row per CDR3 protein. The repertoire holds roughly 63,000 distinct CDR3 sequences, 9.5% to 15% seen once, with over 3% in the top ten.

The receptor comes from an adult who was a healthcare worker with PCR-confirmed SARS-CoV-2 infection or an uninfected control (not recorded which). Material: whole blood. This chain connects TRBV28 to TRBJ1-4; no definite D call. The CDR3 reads CASTDDRVGKLFF. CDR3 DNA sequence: TGTGCCAGCACCGATGACCGGGTAGGAAAACTGTTTTTT.